Included here is one TCR beta chain sequence, with context. Antigen specificity is unknown. The junction departs from germline at one end; a sequencing error may be responsible. The data originate from a study of T-cell memory formation after mild COVID-19. For the study at large: TCR clusters were mostly confined to one donor each.

Study results and caveats: The study found contracting CD4+ clones mainly in CM and EM and contracting CD8+ clones in EMRA.

5'RACE primed at constant segments yielded TCR alpha and TCR beta cDNA libraries bearing sample barcodes and UMIs. TCRdb re-analysed the 5' RACE reads in MiXCR, keeping a single row per CDR3 protein. The sample lists approximately 260,000 distinct CDR3 sequences, 15% to 20% occurring once. Specimen: PBMCs or a T cell subset sorted from them (not recorded which). The sequence derives from a man younger than 35 who had mild COVID-19 (a few samples of this study predate the infection). Cell type and time point are not known.

The CDR3 coding sequence is TGTGCTAGCAGTCCGGGCGGTATCGGTTTCCGGACAGGGGCGGAGACCCAGTACTTC. Its translation is CASSPGGIGFRTGAETQYF. This chain links TRBV7-7 with TRBJ2-5; 9 nucleotides line up with TRBD1. Germline values: CDR1 SSHAT, CDR2 FNYEAQ (reference sequence). This CDR3 is built from 19 residues.